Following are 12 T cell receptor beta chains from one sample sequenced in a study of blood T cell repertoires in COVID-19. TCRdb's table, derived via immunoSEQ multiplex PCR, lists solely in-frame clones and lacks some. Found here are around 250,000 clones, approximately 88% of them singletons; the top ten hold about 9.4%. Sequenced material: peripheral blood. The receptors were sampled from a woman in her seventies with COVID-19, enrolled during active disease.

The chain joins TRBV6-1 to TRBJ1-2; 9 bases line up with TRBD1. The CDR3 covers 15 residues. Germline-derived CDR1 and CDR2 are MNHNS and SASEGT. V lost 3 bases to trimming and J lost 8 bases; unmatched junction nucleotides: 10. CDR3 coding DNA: TGTGCCAGCAGTGACAGACAGGGGGGACTTCGGGGCTACACCTTC. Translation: CASSDRQGGLRGYTF.

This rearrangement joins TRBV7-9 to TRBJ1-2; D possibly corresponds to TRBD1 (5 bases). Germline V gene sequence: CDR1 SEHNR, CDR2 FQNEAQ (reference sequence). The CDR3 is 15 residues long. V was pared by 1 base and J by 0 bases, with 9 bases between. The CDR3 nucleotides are TGTGCCAGCAGCTTAGGGGTGACAGCTAACTATGGCTACACCTTC. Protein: CASSLGVTANYGYTF.

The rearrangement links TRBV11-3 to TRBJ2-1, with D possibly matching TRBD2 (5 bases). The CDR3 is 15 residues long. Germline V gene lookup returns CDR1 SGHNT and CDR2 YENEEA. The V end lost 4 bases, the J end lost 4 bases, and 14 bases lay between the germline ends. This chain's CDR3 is CASSSRGSGYNEQFF. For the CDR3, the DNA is TGTGCCAGCAGCTCCCGTGGGTCGGGGTACAATGAGCAGTTCTTC. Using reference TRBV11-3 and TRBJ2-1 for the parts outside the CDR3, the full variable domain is EAGVVQSPRYKIIEKKQPVAFWCNPISGHNTLYWYLQNLGQGPELLIRYENEEAVDDSQLPKDRFSAERLKGVDSTLKIQPAELGDSAVYLCASSSRGSGYNEQFFGPGTRLTVL.

CDR3 nucleotides: TGTGCCAGCAGCCAAGATCGAGGGGGCTTGACCCCCTACGAGCAGTACTTC. It yields the protein CASSQDRGGLTPYEQYF. This chain uses TRBV3-1 (or the pseudogene TRBV3-2) with TRBJ2-7, with 7 bases that match TRBD1. V shed 0 bases, J shed 2 bases, and the junction held 10 bases outside the gene matches. The germline CDR1 and CDR2 sequences are LGHDT and YNNKEL (reference sequence). The CDR3 covers 17 residues.

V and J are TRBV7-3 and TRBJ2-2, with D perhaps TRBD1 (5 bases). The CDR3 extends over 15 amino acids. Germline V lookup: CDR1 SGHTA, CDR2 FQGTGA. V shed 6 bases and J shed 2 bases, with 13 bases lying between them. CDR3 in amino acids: CASSPRQRNTGELFF. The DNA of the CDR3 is TGTGCCAGCAGTCCTCGACAGAGAAACACCGGGGAGCTGTTTTTT. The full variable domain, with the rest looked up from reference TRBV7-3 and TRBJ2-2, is GAGVSQTPSNKVTEKGKYVELRCDPISGHTALYWYRQSLGQGPEFLIYFQGTGAADDSGLPNDRFFAVRPEGSVSTLKIQRTERGDSAVYLCASSPRQRNTGELFFGEGSRLTVL.

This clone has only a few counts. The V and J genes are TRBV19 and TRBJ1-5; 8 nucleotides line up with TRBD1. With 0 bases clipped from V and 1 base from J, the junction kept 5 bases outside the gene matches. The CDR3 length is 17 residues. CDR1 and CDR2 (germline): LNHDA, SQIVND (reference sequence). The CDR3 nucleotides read TGTGCCAGTAGTATAGAAACAGGGGGACGAAGCAATCAGCCCCAGCATTTT. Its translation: CASSIETGGRSNQPQHF.

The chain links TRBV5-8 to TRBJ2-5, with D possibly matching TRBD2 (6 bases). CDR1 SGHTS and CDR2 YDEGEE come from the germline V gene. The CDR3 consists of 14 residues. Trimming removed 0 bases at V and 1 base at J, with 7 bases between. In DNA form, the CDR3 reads TGTGCCAGCAGCTTGGCGACTAGCCAAGAGACCCAGTACTTC. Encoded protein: CASSLATSQETQYF.

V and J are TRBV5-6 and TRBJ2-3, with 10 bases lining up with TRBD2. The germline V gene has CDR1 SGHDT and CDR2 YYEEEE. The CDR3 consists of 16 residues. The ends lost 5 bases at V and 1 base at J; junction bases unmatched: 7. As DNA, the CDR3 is TGTGCCAGCAGTTTTCCCGGGACTAGCGGCACAGATACGCAGTATTTT. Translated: CASSFPGTSGTDTQYF.

The DNA of the CDR3 is TGTGCCAGCATCGGGACAGGGGGGGATCAGCCCCAGCATTTT. As protein: CASIGTGGDQPQHF. This sequence joins TRBV5-7 and TRBJ1-5; 11 positions match TRBD1. TRBV5-7 is noted as an ORF with a role that remains uncertain. The J segment lost 5 bases and the V segment lost 6 bases, leaving 4 bases of the junction unmatched. This CDR3 region has 14 residues.

The CDR3 coding sequence is TGCGCCAGCAGCTCGGGACAAGAATTGACTAATGAAAAACTGTTTTTT. Its translation: CASSSGQELTNEKLFF. This chain uses TRBV5-1 with TRBJ1-4; tentatively, D is TRBD1 (6 bases). CDR1 is SGHRS, CDR2 YFSETQ, per germline. Trimming took 3 bases from V and 2 from J, leaving 14 bases between them. The CDR3 has 16 residues.

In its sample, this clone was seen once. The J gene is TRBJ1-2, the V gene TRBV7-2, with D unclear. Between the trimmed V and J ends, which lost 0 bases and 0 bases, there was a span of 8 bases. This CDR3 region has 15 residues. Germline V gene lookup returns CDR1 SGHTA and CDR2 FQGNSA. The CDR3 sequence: CASSLAGGTNYGYTF. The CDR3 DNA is TGTGCCAGCAGCTTAGCTGGCGGAACTAACTATGGCTACACCTTC.

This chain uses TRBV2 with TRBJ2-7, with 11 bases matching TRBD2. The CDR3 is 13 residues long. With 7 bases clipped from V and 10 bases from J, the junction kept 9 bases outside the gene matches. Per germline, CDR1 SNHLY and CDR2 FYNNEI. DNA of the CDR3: TGTGCCAGCAACCCAGCCCTAGCGGGGGGACAGTACTTC. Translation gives CASNPALAGGQYF.